Included here is one T cell receptor (beta chain) sequence, with context. Its antigen is unidentified. The study used treatment-naive patients who had stable or active relapsing-remitting disease as multiple sclerosis controls. This entry belongs to a study of CD8 T cells in Susac syndrome. Notes on the study in general: The authors acknowledged that their TCR sequencing and HLA analysis involved a relatively small number of individuals.

It was with random hexamers that roughly 0.45 to 1 ug RNA was reverse transcribed. TCRdb processed the immunoSEQ multiplex PCR reads anew with MiXCR; each CDR3 protein has one entry. The sample has tens of thousands of distinct CDR3 sequences; roughly 94% are singletons. This CDR3 comprises 14 residues. V lost 2 bases and J 9 bases, leaving 14 bases between the germline ends. The germline V gene has CDR1 ENHRY and CDR2 SYGVKD. The source of this sequence is a human donor with multiple sclerosis. Source material: CD8+ T cells from PBMCs. The J gene is TRBJ2-1, the V gene TRBV10-3, with D perhaps given as TRBD1 or TRBD2 (6 bases each). CDR3 amino acids: CAISELPGGGEQFF. The CDR3 nucleotides read TGTGCCATCAGTGAGCTACCCGGGGGCGGTGAGCAGTTCTTC.